This T cell receptor beta chain came from a study of graft-versus-host responses after intestinal transplantation. For this clone: Other DNA sequences of this sample code for an identical CDR3.

Germline values: CDR1 SGHAT, CDR2 FQNNGV. V trimming: 3 bases; J trimming: 1 base; junction bases outside the gene matches: 9. The CDR3 runs 16 residues. Using immunoSEQ multiplex PCR, the repertoire was profiled, and TCRdb retains in-frame clones only, with some absent. The repertoire holds some 5,000 clones, 25% to 30% seen once, with about 4.9% in the top ten. Sequenced here: alloreactive CD4+ T cells from a mixed lymphocyte reaction culture, sampled before transplantation. Subset noted: CFSE-low proliferating T cells sorted from approximately 6-day pre-transplant mixed lymphocyte reaction (GvH or HvG direction). V usage is TRBV11-2 and J usage is TRBJ2-7; TRBD2 aligns across 7 bases. This clonotype was obtained from a human patient who was an organ donor for intestinal transplantation. The CDR3 loop is CASSFVGGSGSYEQYF. The CDR3 DNA reads as TGTGCCAGCAGCTTCGTCGGGGGGTCGGGGTCCTACGAGCAGTACTTC. Full variable domain (rest looked up from reference TRBV11-2 and TRBJ2-7): EAGVAQSPRYKIIEKRQSVAFWCNPISGHATLYWYQQILGQGPKLLIQFQNNGVVDDSQLPKDRFSAERLKGVDSTLKIQPAKLEDSAVYLCASSFVGGSGSYEQYFGPGTRLTVT.